Sequencing of this TCR beta chain was carried out in a study of CD8 T cells in ankylosing spondylitis. Study observations and caveats: The study identified a TCR beta motif of roughly eight highly homologous variants that appeared characteristic of ankylosing spondylitis blood.

This CDR3 has 13 residues. CDR1 MNHNY and CDR2 SVGAGI come from the germline V gene (reference sequence). With 3 bases removed from V and 3 bases from J, the gap between germline ends came to 7 bases. The table lists this clonotype with many counts. No antigen is known for it. Each TCR beta library was made by quantitative 5'-RACE that incorporated molecular barcodes. TCRdb used MiXCR to reprocess the 5' RACE reads, holding one entry per CDR3 protein. The data contain about 220,000 distinct CDR3 sequences, about 11% of them singletons. This TCR was sampled from a male donor with ankylosing spondylitis or in good health (not recorded which). This sequence joins TRBV6-6 and TRBJ2-3; no definite D call. The sequenced sample was blood, either unsorted or a sorted T cell fraction (not recorded which). Here the CDR3 reads CASSYWQTDTQYF. The DNA for the CDR3 is TGTGCCAGCAGTTATTGGCAGACAGATACGCAGTATTTT.